This T cell receptor beta chain was recorded in a study of T cell changes during pregnancy in multiple sclerosis. Clones were sequenced by immunoSEQ multiplex PCR, and TCRdb holds only the in-frame ones, with some missing. Of 66,000 or so clones in the sample, just under 90% are singletons; the top ten hold roughly 0.9%. In this sample, this clone turned up a few times. The CDR3 consists of 13 residues. Germline values: CDR1 LNHDA, CDR2 SQIVND (reference sequence). The junction had 2 bases not matched to a gene; V was cut back by 6 bases and J by 5 bases. This sequence originates from a female donor in good health, enrolled as a control in a pregnancy study. The sequencing used peripheral blood, collected in the first trimester of pregnancy. The chain links TRBV19 to TRBJ1-1; TRBD1 matches at 11 bases. The CDR3 reads CASRDRGLTEAFF. For the CDR3, the DNA is TGTGCCAGTAGGGACAGGGGGCTTACTGAAGCTTTCTTT.